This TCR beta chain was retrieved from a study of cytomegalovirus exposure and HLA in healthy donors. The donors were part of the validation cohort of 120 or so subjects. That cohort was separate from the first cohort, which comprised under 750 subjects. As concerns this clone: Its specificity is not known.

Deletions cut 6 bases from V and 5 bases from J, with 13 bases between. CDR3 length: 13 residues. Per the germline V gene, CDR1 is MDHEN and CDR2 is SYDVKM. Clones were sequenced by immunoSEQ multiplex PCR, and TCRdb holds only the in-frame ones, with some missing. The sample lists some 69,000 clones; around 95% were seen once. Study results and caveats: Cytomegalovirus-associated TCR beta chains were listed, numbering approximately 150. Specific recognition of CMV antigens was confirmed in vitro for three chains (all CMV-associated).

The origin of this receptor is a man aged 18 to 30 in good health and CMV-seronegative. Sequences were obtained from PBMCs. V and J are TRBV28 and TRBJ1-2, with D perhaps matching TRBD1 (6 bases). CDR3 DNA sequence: TGTGCCAGCAGCCTAGGGGGAAGATATGGCTACACCTTC. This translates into CASSLGGRYGYTF.